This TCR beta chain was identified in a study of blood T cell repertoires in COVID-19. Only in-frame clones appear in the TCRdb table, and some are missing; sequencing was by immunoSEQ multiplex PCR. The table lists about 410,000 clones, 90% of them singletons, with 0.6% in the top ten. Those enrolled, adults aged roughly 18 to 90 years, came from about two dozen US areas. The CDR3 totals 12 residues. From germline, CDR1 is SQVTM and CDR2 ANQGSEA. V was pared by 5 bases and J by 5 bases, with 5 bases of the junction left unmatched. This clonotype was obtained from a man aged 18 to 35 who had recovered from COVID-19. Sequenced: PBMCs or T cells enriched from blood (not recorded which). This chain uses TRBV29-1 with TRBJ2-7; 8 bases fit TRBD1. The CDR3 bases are TGCAGCGTTCGCCAGGGGGCTCACGAGCAGTACTTC. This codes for CSVRQGAHEQYF.